Here is one TCR beta chain with its context. What it recognizes is unknown. CDR3 length equals 13 residues. In germline, CDR1 is ENHRY, CDR2 SYGVKD. V lost 2 bases, J lost 2 bases, and 6 bases lay in between. Germline DNA was extracted alongside blood RNA, which was obtained from unsorted whole blood. The authors made TCR beta cDNA from approximately 500 ng total RNA with a constant-region primer. Generation of the TCR beta libraries relied on three nested multiplex PCR rounds using slightly modified ARM-PCR. PCR rounds one and two used TRBV1-TRBV30 forward primers with a C-beta reverse primer for about 9 cycles each. TCRdb ran MiXCR on the multiplex PCR reads and lists one entry per CDR3 protein. This table has more than 150,000 distinct CDR3 sequences, 60% appearing once. The record originates from a study of tumor-infiltrating lymphocytes in primary liver carcinoma. At the level of the study: Maximum tumor diameters ranged from roughly 4 to 11 cm, stage T1-T3 N0M0. Productive TCRbeta read counts per sample ran from roughly 3.65 to 7.13 million and were similar across tissue types.

Study-level results: Tumor region pairs outstripped tumor-adjacent and tumor-blood pairs in overlap. Bulk unsorted sampling precluded comparing CD4+ and CD8+ repertoires.

Sequenced sample: peripheral blood. The clonotype originates from a man aged 40-49 years with primary liver carcinoma and hepatitis B virus infection. The chain couples TRBV10-3 to TRBJ1-2, with no clear D. CDR3 residues: CAISEGRNYGYTF. CDR3 DNA: TGTGCCATCAGTGAGGGCCGAAACTATGGCTACACCTTC.